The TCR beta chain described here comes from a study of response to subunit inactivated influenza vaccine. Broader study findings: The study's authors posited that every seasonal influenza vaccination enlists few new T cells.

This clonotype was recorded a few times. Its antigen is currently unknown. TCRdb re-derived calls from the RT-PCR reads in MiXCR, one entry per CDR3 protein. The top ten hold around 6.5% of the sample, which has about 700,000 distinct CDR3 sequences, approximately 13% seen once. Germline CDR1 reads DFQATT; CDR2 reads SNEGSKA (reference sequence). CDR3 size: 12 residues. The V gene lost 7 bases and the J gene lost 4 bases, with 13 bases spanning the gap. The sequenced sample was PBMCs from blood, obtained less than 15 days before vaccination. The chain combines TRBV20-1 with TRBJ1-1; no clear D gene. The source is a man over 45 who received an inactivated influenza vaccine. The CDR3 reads CSGARLGTEAFF. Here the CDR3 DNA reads TGCAGTGGGGCAAGGTTGGGCACTGAAGCTTTCTTT.